The present TCR beta chain was sequenced within a study of blood T cell repertoires in COVID-19. Study in general: Both acute and convalescent COVID-19 samples were obtained from the United States, Italy and Spain.

Germline CDR1 and CDR2: MNHEY and SVGAGI. The V gene end was trimmed by 6 bases and the J gene end by 7 bases; junction bases not matched to a gene: 8. The CDR3 totals 15 residues. Individuals drawn from some 25 US areas were roughly 18 to 95 years old. Methods used by the authors: For nucleated cells, counts were estimated from reference gene primer amplification. Measured with immunoSEQ multiplex PCR; TCRdb has only the in-frame clones, and not every one. V, J and clone size were drawn from that table, and D and trimming were deduced from the DNA. The sample shows 200,000 to 250,000 clones, around 90% of them seen only once.

The sample taken for sequencing was PBMCs or T cells enriched from blood (not recorded which). This clonotype was sampled from a woman in her thirties who had been exposed to COVID-19. V is TRBV6-5 and J is TRBJ2-7; 14 bases fit TRBD2. The CDR3, as DNA: TGTGCCAGCAGAGGGACTAGCGGGAGAAGGGATGAGCAGTACTTC. Translation gives CASRGTSGRRDEQYF.